The 8 T cell receptor beta chains below were found in one sample sequenced in a study of T cell responses to AZD1222 COVID-19 vaccine. Profiling relied on immunoSEQ multiplex PCR, and the TCRdb table lists in-frame clones only, not all of them. The repertoire holds 150,000 to 200,000 clones, with over 80% as singletons. The sequencing used peripheral blood, collected on day 0 of MenACWY control vaccination. These receptors came from an adult in good health.

V and J are TRBV28 and TRBJ2-3; D perhaps matches TRBD2 (6 bases). Germline CDR1 and CDR2: MDHEN and SYDVKM. The CDR3 runs to 15 residues. V was shortened by 4 bases and J by 3 bases, with 14 bases between the two germline ends. The DNA of the CDR3 is TGTGCCAGCAGTTGGGACTCGTCTTGGACAGATACGCAGTATTTT. Translated: CASSWDSSWTDTQYF. Based on the CDR3 plus reference TRBV28 and TRBJ2-3, the full variable domain is DVKVTQSSRYLVKRTGEKVFLECVQDMDHENMFWYRQDPGLGLRLIYFSYDVKMKEKGDIPEGYSVSREKKERFSLILESASTNQTSMYLCASSWDSSWTDTQYFGPGTRLTVL.

V usage is TRBV7-9 and J usage is TRBJ1-3; 8 nucleotides line up with TRBD1. Germline CDR1 reads SEHNR; CDR2 reads FQNEAQ (reference sequence). This CDR3 spans 16 amino acids. With V trimmed by 5 bases and J by 2 bases, 8 bases remained unmatched. CDR3 amino acids: CASSPRGRLAGNTIYF. The DNA for the CDR3 is TGTGCCAGCAGCCCCAGGGGGCGTTTAGCTGGAAACACCATATATTTT. Full variable domain (outside the CDR3, taken from reference TRBV7-9 and TRBJ1-3): DTGVSQNPRHKITKRGQNVTFRCDPISEHNRLYWYRQTLGQGPEFLTYFQNEAQLEKSRLLSDRFSAERPKGSFSTLEIQRTEQGDSAMYLCASSPRGRLAGNTIYFGEGSWLTVV.

This clone has a handful of counts. The J gene is TRBJ1-2, the V gene TRBV28; D is ambiguous. The CDR3 has 18 amino acids. The germline V gene has CDR1 MDHEN and CDR2 SYDVKM. The ends were cut back, 6 bases at V and 1 base at J, with 24 bases in the middle. The CDR3 region is CASSSPQVLGRLNYGYTF. The CDR3 DNA reads TGTGCCAGCAGCTCCCCCCAGGTACTGGGTCGACTTAACTATGGCTACACCTTC.

The chain has TRBV28 and TRBJ2-5; 8 bases are shared with TRBD1. This CDR3 is 18 amino acids long. The V and J ends lost 3 bases and 0 bases, in that order; junction bases with no gene match: 12. Germline lookup yields CDR1 MDHEN and CDR2 SYDVKM. The CDR3 DNA reads TGTGCCAGCAGTTTGGGGCAGGGGGCCTCTGTGTACCAAGAGACCCAGTACTTC. Amino acid sequence: CASSLGQGASVYQETQYF.

The chain uses TRBV7-2 and TRBJ1-6; the D is unclear. In germline, CDR1 is SGHTA, CDR2 FQGNSA. V was clipped by 0 bases and J by 0 bases, with 9 bases between them. The CDR3 extends over 17 amino acids. The CDR3: CASSLAALSSYNSPLHF. As DNA, the CDR3 is TGTGCCAGCAGCTTAGCTGCCTTGAGCTCCTATAATTCACCCCTCCACTTT.

The genes are TRBV19 and TRBJ1-5; the D is unclear. Germline CDR1 reads LNHDA; CDR2 reads SQIVND (reference sequence). Trimming pared 5 bases from V and 5 bases from J, leaving 7 bases between. The CDR3 contains 12 residues. The CDR3 loop is CASSPVDQPQHF. The CDR3 region has the DNA TGTGCCAGTAGTCCGGTGGATCAGCCCCAGCATTTT.

The V and J genes are TRBV13 and TRBJ2-3; 8 bases align to TRBD2. There are 14 residues in the CDR3. Trimming cost V 3 bases and J 1 base; bases outside gene matches: 0. Germline CDR1 is PRHDT and CDR2 is FYEKMQ (reference sequence). CDR3 protein: CASSLTSGTDTQYF. CDR3 DNA sequence: TGTGCCAGCAGCTTGACTAGCGGCACAGATACGCAGTATTTT.

J is TRBJ2-1 and V is TRBV6-5, with a possible D match to TRBD2 (6 bases). Germline CDR1 is MNHEY and CDR2 is SVGAGI. Trimming cost V 6 bases and J 3 bases, with 12 bases left between them. The CDR3 totals 14 residues. CDR3 protein: CASSPRENYNEQFF. In DNA, the CDR3 is TGTGCCAGCAGCCCACGGGAGAACTACAATGAGCAGTTCTTC.